This paragraph reports one T cell receptor beta chain. Its antigen is undetermined. These data are taken from a study of blood T cells in healthy people across ages. Russia was home to the donors, healthy Caucasian individuals aged about 6 to 100. Isolated per sample were at least 6 million PBMCs. Study-level points and caveats: Naive T cell percentage and TCR beta diversity correlated strongly. Investigators viewed diversity estimates from one million T cells as underestimates, the study reported.

The germline V gene has CDR1 LNHDA and CDR2 SQIVND (reference sequence). V lost 5 bases and J lost 1, with 20 bases in between. The CDR3 loop spans 17 amino acids. A second PCR, run for roughly 7 to 12 cycles, used a sample-barcoded 5' primer plus a J-beta primer mix. TCRdb processed the 5' RACE reads anew with MiXCR; each CDR3 protein has one entry. The sample consists of about 1.8 million distinct CDR3 sequences, just under 50% of them appearing once. This chain links TRBV19 with TRBJ2-5; D gene ambiguous. The origin of this receptor is a woman aged 40 to 49 in good health. Sequenced sample: blood. This CDR3 is CASSVKAGRNIQETQYF. CDR3 nucleotides: TGTGCCAGTAGTGTTAAAGCCGGACGGAATATCCAAGAGACCCAGTACTTC.